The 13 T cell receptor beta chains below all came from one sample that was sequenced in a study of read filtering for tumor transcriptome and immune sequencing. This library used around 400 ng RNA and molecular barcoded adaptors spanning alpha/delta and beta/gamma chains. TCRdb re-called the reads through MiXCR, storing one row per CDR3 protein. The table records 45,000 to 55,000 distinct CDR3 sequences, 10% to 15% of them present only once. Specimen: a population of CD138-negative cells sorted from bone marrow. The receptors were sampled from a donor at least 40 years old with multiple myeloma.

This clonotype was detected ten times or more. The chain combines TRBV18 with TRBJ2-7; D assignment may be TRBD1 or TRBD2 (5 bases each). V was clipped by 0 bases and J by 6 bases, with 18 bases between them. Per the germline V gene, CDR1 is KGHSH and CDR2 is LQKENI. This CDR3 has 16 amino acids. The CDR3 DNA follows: TGTGCCAGCTCACCACCGGCGAGCTCCCTGAGGGGCGAGCAGTACTTC. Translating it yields CASSPPASSLRGEQYF.

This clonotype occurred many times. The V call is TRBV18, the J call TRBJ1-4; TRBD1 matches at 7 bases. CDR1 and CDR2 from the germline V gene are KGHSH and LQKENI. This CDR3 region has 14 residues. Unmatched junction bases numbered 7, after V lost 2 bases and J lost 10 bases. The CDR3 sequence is CASSPGTEEGKLFF. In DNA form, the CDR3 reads TGTGCCAGCTCACCAGGGACAGAGGAGGGAAAACTGTTTTTT.

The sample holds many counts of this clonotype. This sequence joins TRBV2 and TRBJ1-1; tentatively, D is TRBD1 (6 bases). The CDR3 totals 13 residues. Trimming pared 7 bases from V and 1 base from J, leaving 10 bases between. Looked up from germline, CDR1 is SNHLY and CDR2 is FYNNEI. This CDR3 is CASKGEANTEAFF. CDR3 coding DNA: TGTGCCAGCAAGGGGGAGGCGAACACTGAAGCTTTCTTT. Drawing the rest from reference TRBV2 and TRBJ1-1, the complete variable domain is EPEVTQTPSHQVTQMGQEVILRCVPISNHLYFYWYRQILGQKVEFLVSFYNNEISEKSEIFDDQFSVERPDGSNFTLKIRSTKLEDSAMYFCASKGEANTEAFFGQGTRLTVV.

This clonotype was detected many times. CDR3 loop: CASSYGTGRETQYF. Here the CDR3 DNA reads TGTGCCAGCAGCTACGGAACCGGGAGAGAGACCCAGTACTTC. J is TRBJ2-5 and V is TRBV7-9; D might be TRBD2 (6 bases). This CDR3 has 14 amino acids. Between the trimmed V and J ends, which lost 4 bases and 4 bases, there was a span of 13 bases. Germline V CDR1 and CDR2: SEHNR, FQNEAQ (reference sequence). Together with reference TRBV7-9 and TRBJ2-5, the CDR3 gives the full variable domain: DTGVSQNPRHKITKRGQNVTFRCDPISEHNRLYWYRQTLGQGPEFLTYFQNEAQLEKSRLLSDRFSAERPKGSFSTLEIQRTEQGDSAMYLCASSYGTGRETQYFGPGTRLLVL.

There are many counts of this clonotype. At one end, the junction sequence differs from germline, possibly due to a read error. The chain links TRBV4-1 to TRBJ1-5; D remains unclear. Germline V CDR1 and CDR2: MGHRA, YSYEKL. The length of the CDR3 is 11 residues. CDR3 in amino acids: CASSQVWAQHF. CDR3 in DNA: TGTGCCAGCAGCCAAGTGTGGGCCCAGCATTTT.

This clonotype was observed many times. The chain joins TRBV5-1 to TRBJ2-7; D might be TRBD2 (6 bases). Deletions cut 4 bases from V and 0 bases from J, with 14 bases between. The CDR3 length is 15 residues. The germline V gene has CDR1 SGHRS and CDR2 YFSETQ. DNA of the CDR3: TGCGCCAGCAGCCCAGATGGGGGGAGCTCCTACGAGCAGTACTTC. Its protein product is CASSPDGGSSYEQYF.

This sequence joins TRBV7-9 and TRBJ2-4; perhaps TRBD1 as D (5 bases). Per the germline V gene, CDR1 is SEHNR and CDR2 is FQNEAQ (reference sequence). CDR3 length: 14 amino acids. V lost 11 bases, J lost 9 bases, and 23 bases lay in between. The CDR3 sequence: CACSLVGQGAIQYF. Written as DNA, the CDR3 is TGTGCCTGTAGCTTAGTAGGGCAGGGTGCCATTCAGTACTTC.

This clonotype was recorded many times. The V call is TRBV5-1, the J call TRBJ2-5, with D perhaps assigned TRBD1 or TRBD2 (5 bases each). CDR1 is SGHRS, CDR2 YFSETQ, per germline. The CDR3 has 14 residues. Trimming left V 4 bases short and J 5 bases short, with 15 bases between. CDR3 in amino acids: CASSQRDLVETQYF. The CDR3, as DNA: TGCGCCAGCAGCCAAAGGGACCTAGTGGAGACCCAGTACTTC. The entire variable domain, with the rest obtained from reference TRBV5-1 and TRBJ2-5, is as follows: KAGVTQTPRYLIKTRGQQVTLSCSPISGHRSVSWYQQTPGQGLQFLFEYFSETQRNKGNFPGRFSGRQFSNSRSEMNVSTLELGDSALYLCASSQRDLVETQYFGPGTRLLVL.

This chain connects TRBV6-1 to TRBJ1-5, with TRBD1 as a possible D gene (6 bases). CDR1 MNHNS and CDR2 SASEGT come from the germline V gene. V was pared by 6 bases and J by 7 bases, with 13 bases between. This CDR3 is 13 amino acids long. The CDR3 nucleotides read TGTGCCAGCAGGGCCTACAGGGAACAGCCCCAGCATTTT. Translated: CASRAYREQPQHF.

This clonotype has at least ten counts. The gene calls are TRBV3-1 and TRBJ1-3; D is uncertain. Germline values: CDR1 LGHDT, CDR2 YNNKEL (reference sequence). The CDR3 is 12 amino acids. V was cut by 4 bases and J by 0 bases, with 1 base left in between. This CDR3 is CASSLSGNTIYF. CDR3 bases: TGTGCCAGCAGCCTCTCTGGAAACACCATATATTTT.

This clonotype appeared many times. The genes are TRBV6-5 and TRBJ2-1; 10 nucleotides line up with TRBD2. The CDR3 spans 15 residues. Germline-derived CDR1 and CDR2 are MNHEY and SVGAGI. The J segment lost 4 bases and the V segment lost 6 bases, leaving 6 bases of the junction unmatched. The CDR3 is CASSLTSGKYNEQFF. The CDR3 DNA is TGTGCCAGCAGCCTTACTAGCGGGAAGTACAATGAGCAGTTCTTC.

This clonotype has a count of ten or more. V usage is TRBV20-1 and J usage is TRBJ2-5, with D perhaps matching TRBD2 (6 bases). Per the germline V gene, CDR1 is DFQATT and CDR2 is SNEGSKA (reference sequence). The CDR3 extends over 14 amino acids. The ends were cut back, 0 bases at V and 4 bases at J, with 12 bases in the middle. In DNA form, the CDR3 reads TGCAGTGCTAGAGATCCCGTGGGGGGAGAGACCCAGTACTTC. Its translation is CSARDPVGGETQYF.

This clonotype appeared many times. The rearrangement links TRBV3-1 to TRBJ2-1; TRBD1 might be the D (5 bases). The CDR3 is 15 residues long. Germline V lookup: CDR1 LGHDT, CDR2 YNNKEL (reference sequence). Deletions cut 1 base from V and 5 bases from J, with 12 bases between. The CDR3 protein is CASSQGGDPNNEQFF. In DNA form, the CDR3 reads TGTGCCAGCAGCCAAGGGGGCGACCCTAACAATGAGCAGTTCTTC.